The 18 T cell receptor beta chains below come from one sample, sequenced in a study of T cell responses to AZD1222 COVID-19 vaccine (dated by TCRdb to about 2021). The sample's time point label, in plain terms: about 28 days (+/-7) after the second vaccine dose. The protocol used for the library was the immunoSEQ multiplex PCR assay. Sourced from immuneACCESS, this table was stored by TCRdb with only in-frame sequences that have V and J called. A share of the clones is absent; for the studies checked, an unresolved V gene accounts for under half, and the remainder has no known explanation. The sample profile shows 140,000 or so clones; around 90% of them were found once. Of the sample, less than 2.5% falls within the top ten clones. The sequencing here drew on peripheral blood, taken 28 days after the second AZD1222 dose. The receptors originated from an adult who received the AZD1222 COVID-19 vaccine.

The table lists this clone with a few counts. V and J are TRBV14 and TRBJ2-1; D possibly corresponds to TRBD1 (5 bases). Trimming removed 1 base from V and 0 bases from J, with 13 bases in between. Germline CDR1 is SGHDN and CDR2 is FVKESK. CDR3 length: 17 amino acids. The CDR3 sequence is CASSQVRQSTSYNEQFF. The CDR3 bases are TGTGCCAGCAGCCAAGTACGACAGTCGACCTCCTACAATGAGCAGTTCTTC.

J is TRBJ1-1 and V is TRBV7-8; 7 positions agree with TRBD1. CDR3 length equals 14 residues. V was pared by 5 bases and J by 7 bases, with 10 bases of the junction left unmatched. Germline V lookup: CDR1 SGHVS, CDR2 FQNEAQ. CDR3 loop: CASSGQGENVEAFF. The CDR3 DNA sequence: TGTGCCAGCAGCGGGCAGGGGGAGAATGTTGAAGCTTTCTTT.

CDR3 sequence reads: CASSPQGLNSNQPQHF. CDR3 sequence (DNA): TGTGCCAGCAGTCCACAGGGTCTGAATAGCAATCAGCCCCAGCATTTT. The rearrangement joins TRBV27 to TRBJ1-5; D perhaps matches TRBD1 (6 bases). This CDR3 is 16 amino acids long. Germline assignment: CDR1 MNHEY and CDR2 SMNVEV (reference sequence). Trimming left V 5 bases short and J 0 bases short, with 14 bases between.

The chain employs TRBV5-6 and TRBJ1-3, with 7 bases lining up with TRBD1. J lost 6 bases, V lost 0 bases, and 3 bases had no gene match. CDR3 length equals 14 residues. Looked up from germline, CDR1 is SGHDT and CDR2 is YYEEEE. The CDR3 region has the DNA TGTGCCAGCAGCTTGGGACAGGGAACAAACACCATATATTTT. Its translation is CASSLGQGTNTIYF.

The chain employs TRBV2 and TRBJ1-6, with 7 bases matching TRBD1. V was pared by 5 bases and J by 5 bases, with 9 bases of the junction left unmatched. The CDR3 runs 16 residues. The germline V gene has CDR1 SNHLY and CDR2 FYNNEI. The CDR3 region is CASSMGHGTDNSPLHF. Written as DNA, the CDR3 is TGTGCCAGCAGTATGGGTCACGGGACAGATAATTCACCCCTCCACTTT.

The genes are TRBV28 and TRBJ1-1; no firm D call. V was trimmed by 3 bases and J by 10 bases, leaving 12 bases between them. The CDR3 sequence is 12 residues long. Per germline, CDR1 MDHEN and CDR2 SYDVKM. The CDR3 region has the DNA TGTGCCAGCAGTTTGCGGTGGACGGGAGCTTTCTTT. This encodes CASSLRWTGAFF.

The V gene is TRBV24-1, the J gene TRBJ2-2, with 11 bases fitting TRBD1. CDR3 length: 15 residues. V shed 7 bases, J shed 5 bases, and the junction held 5 bases outside the gene matches. Germline V lookup: CDR1 KGHDR, CDR2 SFDVKD. The CDR3 coding sequence is TGTGCCACCAGCCGAGGGACAGGGGGAACCGGGGAGCTGTTTTTT. Protein: CATSRGTGGTGELFF.

CDR3 in amino acids: CASSLRGLMVEAFF. CDR3 nucleotide sequence: TGTGCCAGCAGCCTGAGGGGCCTGATGGTTGAAGCTTTCTTT. The V gene is TRBV13, the J gene TRBJ1-1, with D perhaps TRBD1 (5 bases). Trimming stripped 5 bases from V and 7 bases from J, with 17 bases between. The germline CDR1 and CDR2 sequences are PRHDT and FYEKMQ (reference sequence). This CDR3 comprises 14 residues.

This sequence joins TRBV7-2 and TRBJ2-5, with a tentative D call TRBD2 (5 bases). Trimming pared 6 bases from V and 1 base from J, leaving 15 bases between. From germline, CDR1 is SGHTA and CDR2 FQGNSA. The CDR3 sequence is 15 residues long. The CDR3 reads CASRYQPGTQETQYF. The CDR3 DNA follows: TGTGCCAGCAGGTACCAACCGGGAACCCAAGAGACCCAGTACTTC.

The chain combines TRBV6-5 with TRBJ1-2; D is perhaps TRBD1 (5 bases). The CDR3 has 16 residues. The germline V gene encodes CDR1 MNHEY and CDR2 SVGAGI. V shed 0 bases and J shed 6 bases, with 17 bases lying between them. CDR3: CASSYSSVGGTNGYTF. CDR3 in DNA: TGTGCCAGCAGTTACTCTAGCGTTGGGGGAACGAATGGCTACACCTTC.

The chain links TRBV18 to TRBJ1-1; 11 nucleotides match TRBD1. CDR3 length: 13 amino acids. Germline lookup yields CDR1 KGHSH and CDR2 LQKENI. V lost 3 bases and J lost 8; bases outside the gene matches: 2. The CDR3: CASSPGDRGEAFF. Written as DNA, the CDR3 is TGTGCCAGCTCACCTGGGGACAGGGGGGAAGCTTTCTTT. The variable domain in full, completed from reference TRBV18 and TRBJ1-1, reads NAGVMQNPRHLVRRRGQEARLRCSPMKGHSHVYWYRQLPEEGLKFMVYLQKENIIDESGMPKERFSAEFPKEGPSILRIQQVVRGDSAAYFCASSPGDRGEAFFGQGTRLTVV.

The gene calls are TRBV12-5 and TRBJ2-7; 7 positions match TRBD2. V lost 1 base, J lost 0 bases, and 6 bases stayed unmatched. This CDR3 contains 16 residues. Germline-derived CDR1 and CDR2 are LGHNT and FRNRAP. In DNA, the CDR3 is TGTGCTAGTGGTTTGGAAAGCGGGGAGGGCTCCTACGAGCAGTACTTC. Translation gives CASGLESGEGSYEQYF.

The V and J genes are TRBV3-1 (or the pseudogene TRBV3-2) and TRBJ2-5; D remains unclear. Germline values: CDR1 LGHDT, CDR2 YNNKEL (reference sequence). This CDR3 has 11 amino acids. V was cut by 4 bases and J by 9 bases, with 9 bases left in between. The CDR3 loop reads CASSLRLAQYF. For the CDR3, the DNA is TGTGCCAGCAGCCTTCGACTGGCCCAGTACTTC.

In its sample, this clone was seen a few times. As DNA, the CDR3 is TGTGCCAGCAGCTTAGCGGCGGGGGGGCCCCACGAGCAGTACTTC. Translating gives CASSLAAGGPHEQYF. V is TRBV7-2 and J is TRBJ2-7; 9 bases match TRBD2. Trimming removed 0 bases from V and 5 bases from J; junction bases left unmatched: 5. This CDR3 is built from 15 residues. Germline assignment: CDR1 SGHTA and CDR2 FQGNSA.

The chain uses TRBV29-1 and TRBJ1-1; tentative D call: TRBD1 (5 bases). Germline CDR1 and CDR2: SQVTM and ANQGSEA. CDR3 size: 13 residues. The germline V and J ends were trimmed by 3 bases and 2 bases, with 10 bases remaining between them. The CDR3 here is CSVEGDPNTEAFF. The CDR3 DNA sequence: TGCAGCGTTGAGGGGGACCCAAACACTGAAGCTTTCTTT.

The genes are TRBV6-5 and TRBJ1-2; D gene unclear. Germline V CDR1 and CDR2: MNHEY, SVGAGI. The length of the CDR3 is 16 residues. Trimming took off 0 bases at V and 2 bases at J, with 13 bases between the two ends. CDR3 loop: CASSYSKTDYNYGYTF. The CDR3 DNA reads TGTGCCAGCAGTTACTCAAAGACGGATTACAACTATGGCTACACCTTC.

The gene calls are TRBV20-1 and TRBJ1-2; D might be TRBD1 (5 bases). Germline V gene sequence: CDR1 DFQATT, CDR2 SNEGSKA (reference sequence). Trimming took 5 bases from V and 6 from J, leaving 10 bases between them. The CDR3 length is 11 residues. The CDR3: CSASDTHGYTF. The CDR3 coding sequence is TGCAGTGCTTCGGACACTCATGGCTACACCTTC.

This rearrangement joins TRBV6-5 to TRBJ2-1; D is uncertain. This CDR3 comprises 12 residues. V was shortened by 6 bases and J by 1 base, with 4 bases between the two germline ends. In germline, CDR1 is MNHEY, CDR2 SVGAGI. The CDR3 is CASRRSYNEQFF. The CDR3 nucleotides are TGTGCCAGCAGGCGGTCCTACAATGAGCAGTTCTTC.